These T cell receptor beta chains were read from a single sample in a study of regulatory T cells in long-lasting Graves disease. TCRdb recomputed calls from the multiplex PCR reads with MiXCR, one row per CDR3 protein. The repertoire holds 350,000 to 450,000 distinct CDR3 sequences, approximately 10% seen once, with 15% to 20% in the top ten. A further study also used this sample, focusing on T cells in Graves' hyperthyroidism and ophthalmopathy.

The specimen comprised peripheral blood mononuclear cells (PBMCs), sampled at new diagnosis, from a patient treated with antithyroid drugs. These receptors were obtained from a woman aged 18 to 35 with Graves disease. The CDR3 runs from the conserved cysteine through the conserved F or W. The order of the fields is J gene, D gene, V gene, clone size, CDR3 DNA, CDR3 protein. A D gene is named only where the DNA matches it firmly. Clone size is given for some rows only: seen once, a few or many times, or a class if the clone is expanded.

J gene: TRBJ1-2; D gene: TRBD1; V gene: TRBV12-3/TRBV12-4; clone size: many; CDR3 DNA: TGTGCCAGCAGTACGGGACAGTATGGCTACACCTTC; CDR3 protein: CASSTGQYGYTF
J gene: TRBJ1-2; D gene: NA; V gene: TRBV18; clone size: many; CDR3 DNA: TGTGCCAGCTCACCACGGATGAGGAGCTACACCTTC; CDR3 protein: CASSPRMRSYTF
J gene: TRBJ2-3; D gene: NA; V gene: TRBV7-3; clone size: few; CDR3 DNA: TGTGCCAGCAGCTTATCGGCGGGGAGCTCAGATACGCAGTATTTT; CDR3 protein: CASSLSAGSSDTQYF
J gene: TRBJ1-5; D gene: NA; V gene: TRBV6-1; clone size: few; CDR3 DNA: TGTGCCAGCAGCGCCTTCCGGGACCCTGCCGTGAGCAATCAGCCCCAGCATTTT; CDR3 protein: CASSAFRDPAVSNQPQHF
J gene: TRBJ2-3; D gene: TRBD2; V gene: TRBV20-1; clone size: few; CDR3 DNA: TGCAGTGCTAGAGGTCCACTAGCGGGGTTGTCAGATACGCAGTATTTT; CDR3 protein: CSARGPLAGLSDTQYF
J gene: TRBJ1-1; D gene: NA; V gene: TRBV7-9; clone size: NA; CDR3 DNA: TGTGCCAGCAGCTTAGGGGGCTCCGACACTGAAGCTTTCTTT; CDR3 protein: CASSLGGSDTEAFF
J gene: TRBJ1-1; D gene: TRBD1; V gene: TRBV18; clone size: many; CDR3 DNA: TGTGCCAGCTCACCGGGACAGGAAAAGACTGAAGCTTTCTTT; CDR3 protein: CASSPGQEKTEAFF
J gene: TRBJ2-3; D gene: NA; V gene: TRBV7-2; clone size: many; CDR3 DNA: TGTGCCAGCAGCTTAGCCGGGCGGCCGGATACGCAGTATTTT; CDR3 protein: CASSLAGRPDTQYF
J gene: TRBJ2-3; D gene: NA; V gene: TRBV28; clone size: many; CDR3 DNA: TGTGCCAGCAGTCCGGTACCAGATACGCAGTATTTT; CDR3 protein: CASSPVPDTQYF
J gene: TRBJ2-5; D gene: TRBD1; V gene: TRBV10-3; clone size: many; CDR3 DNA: TGTGCCACACGACAGGGCCTAGGCCAAGAGACCCAGTACTTC; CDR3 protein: CATRQGLGQETQYF
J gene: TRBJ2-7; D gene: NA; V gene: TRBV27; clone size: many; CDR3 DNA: TGTGCCAGCAGTCTGGAGGGGACAGTGCAGTACTTC; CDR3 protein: CASSLEGTVQYF
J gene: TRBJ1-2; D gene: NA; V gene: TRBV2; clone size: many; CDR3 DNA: TGTGCCAGCAGTCCCCCAACAGGGTGGGGTGGCTACACCTTC; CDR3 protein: CASSPPTGWGGYTF
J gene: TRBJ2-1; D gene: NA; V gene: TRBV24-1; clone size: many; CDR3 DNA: TGTGCCACCAGTGATTTCAGGGGTAGCGACAATGAGCAGTTCTTC; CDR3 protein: CATSDFRGSDNEQFF
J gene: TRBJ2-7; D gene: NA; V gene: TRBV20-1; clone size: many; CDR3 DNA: TGCAGTGCTAGGAGGTCCGGTGCGGGATTATCTCGAGAGCAGTACTTC; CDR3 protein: CSARRSGAGLSREQYF
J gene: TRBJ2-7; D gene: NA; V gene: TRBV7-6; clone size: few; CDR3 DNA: TGTGCCAGCAGCTTAGAGGCGAGGGGCTCCTACGAGCAGTACTTC; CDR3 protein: CASSLEARGSYEQYF
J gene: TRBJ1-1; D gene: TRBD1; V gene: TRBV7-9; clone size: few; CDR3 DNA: TGTGCCAGCAGCCCCCTTGTGGGACAGGAAGCTTTCTTT; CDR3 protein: CASSPLVGQEAFF
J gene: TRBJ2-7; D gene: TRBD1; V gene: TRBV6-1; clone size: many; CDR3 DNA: TGTGCCAGCAGTCCAATACAGGGGATAACCTACGAGCAGTACTTC; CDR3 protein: CASSPIQGITYEQYF
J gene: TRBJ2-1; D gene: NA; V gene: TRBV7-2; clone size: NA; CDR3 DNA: TGTGCCAGCAGCTCGACGCTTGGGGATCCAGGGGTTCGCTCCTACAATGAGCAGTTCTTC; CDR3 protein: CASSSTLGDPGVRSYNEQFF
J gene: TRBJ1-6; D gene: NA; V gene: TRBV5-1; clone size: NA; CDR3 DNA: TGCGCCAGCAGCTTGGAGGCTTCCCTACCCTCCCTCCACTTT; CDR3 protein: CASSLEASLPSLHF
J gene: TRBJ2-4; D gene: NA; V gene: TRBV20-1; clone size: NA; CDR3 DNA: TGCAGTGCTAAGGCACTAGTCTTGGCCAAAAACATTCAGTACTTC; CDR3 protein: CSAKALVLAKNIQYF
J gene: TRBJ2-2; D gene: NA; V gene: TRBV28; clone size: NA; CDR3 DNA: TGTGCCAGTTGGGCCGAGAACACCGGGGAGCTGTTTTTT; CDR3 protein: CASWAENTGELFF
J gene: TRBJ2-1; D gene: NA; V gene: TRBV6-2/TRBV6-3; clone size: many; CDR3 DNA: TGTGCCAGCAGTTACTCCCCGGAGGGGTACTCCTACAATGAGCAGTTCTTC; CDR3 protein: CASSYSPEGYSYNEQFF
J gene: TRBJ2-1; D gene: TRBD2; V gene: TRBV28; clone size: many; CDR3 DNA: TGTGCCAGCAGTCTCCCGGGACTAGCTAGGGATGAGCAGTTCTTC; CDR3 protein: CASSLPGLARDEQFF
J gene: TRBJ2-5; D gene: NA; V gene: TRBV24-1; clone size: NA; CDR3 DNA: TGTGCCACCAGTGACCCGGACCAAGAGACCCAGTACTTC; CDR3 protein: CATSDPDQETQYF